This TCR beta chain is from a study of T-cell memory formation after mild COVID-19. This CDR3 spans 15 amino acids. The germline gives CDR1 MRHNA, CDR2 SNTAGT. The V gene lost 0 bases and the J gene lost 1 base, with 6 bases spanning the gap. This clonotype has a count of ten or more. What it recognizes is unknown. Study-level points and caveats: Pre-infection memory already had some responding clones, implying cross-reactive memory joined. Clones which contracted sat mainly in CM and EM if CD4+, and in EMRA if CD8+.

TCR alpha and TCR beta cDNA libraries with sample barcodes and UMIs came from 5'RACE using constant-segment primers. One entry per CDR3 protein, called by TCRdb with MiXCR from the 5' RACE reads. The table shows roughly 340,000 distinct CDR3 sequences, with 20% to 25% occurring only once. The receptor comes from a man between 18 and 35 years old who had mild COVID-19 (a few samples of this study predate the infection). Cell type and time point are not known. This sequence joins TRBV6-4 and TRBJ2-2; maybe TRBD1 (5 bases). Sequenced: PBMCs or a T cell subset sorted from them (not recorded which). The CDR3 is CASSDSGENTGELFF. The CDR3 DNA reads TGTGCCAGCAGTGACTCAGGGGAGAACACCGGGGAGCTGTTTTTT.